These 26 T cell receptor beta chains were all obtained from the same sample, sequenced in a study of T-cell reconstitution after alpha-beta-depleted transplantation in children. Construction of the TCRbeta library involved unique molecular identifiers. MiXCR, applied by TCRdb to the PCR reads, yields one record per CDR3 protein. Among more than 300,000 distinct CDR3 sequences listed, about 16% were seen once. Sequenced here: PBMCs, mostly from graft donor cells, sampled 360 days after TCRalphabeta/CD19-depleted stem cell transplant. These receptors were collected from a male patient aged 2 to 10 who had a stem cell transplant for acute lymphoblastic leukemia, so the T cells may come from the graft donor.

The chain joins TRBV3-1 to TRBJ1-1, with D unclear. This CDR3 has 11 residues. In germline, CDR1 is LGHDT, CDR2 YNNKEL (reference sequence). Trimming shortened V by 1 base and J by 10 bases, and 7 bases separated the two germline ends. The DNA for the CDR3 is TGTGCCAGCAGCCAAGGAACCCGAGCTTTCTTT. The encoded protein is CASSQGTRAFF. The whole variable domain, filled in from reference TRBV3-1 and TRBJ1-1, reads DTAVSQTPKYLVTQMGNDKSIKCEQNLGHDTMYWYKQDSKKFLKIMFSYNNKELIINETVPNRFSPKSPDKAHLNLHINSLELGDSAVYFCASSQGTRAFFGQGTRLTVV.

This clonotype was counted between two and nine times. The chain has TRBV28 and TRBJ2-7; D uncertain. This CDR3 contains 11 residues. CDR1 is MDHEN and CDR2 is SYDVKM in the germline V gene. The CDR3 DNA follows: TGTGGGTGTGTCGGGCTAGGCAAGCAGTACTTC. Amino acid sequence: CGCVGLGKQYF.

In this sample, this clonotype turned up a few times. V is TRBV9 and J is TRBJ1-4; D is unclear. Trimming pared 0 bases from V and 3 bases from J, leaving 3 bases between. The germline CDR1 and CDR2 sequences are SGDLS and YYNGEE. The CDR3 is made up of 13 amino acids. Here the CDR3 reads CASSVVPNEKLFF. The CDR3 coding sequence is TGTGCCAGCAGCGTAGTTCCTAATGAAAAACTGTTTTTT.

This clonotype was observed a few times. The chain uses TRBV20-1 and TRBJ2-4, with no clear D. CDR3 length equals 13 residues. Trimming cost V 8 bases and J 1 base, with 12 bases left between them. CDR1 DFQATT and CDR2 SNEGSKA come from the germline V gene (reference sequence). The CDR3 DNA is TGCAGTCCTCGGCCGGCGGCCAAAAACATTCAGTACTTC. Translated: CSPRPAAKNIQYF.

The gene calls are TRBV12-3 or TRBV12-4 and TRBJ2-3; possible D gene TRBD2, 6 bases. This CDR3 contains 15 residues. The V end lost 6 bases, the J end lost 0 bases, and 13 bases lay between the germline ends. The CDR3 is CASSHPSESTDTQYF. CDR3 nucleotide sequence: TGTGCCAGCAGCCATCCTAGCGAGAGCACAGATACGCAGTATTTT.

The J gene is TRBJ1-6, the V gene TRBV28; D perhaps matches TRBD1 (6 bases). The CDR3 consists of 14 residues. With 8 bases removed from V and 3 bases from J, the gap between germline ends came to 11 bases. Germline loops: CDR1 MDHEN, CDR2 SYDVKM. DNA for the CDR3: TGTGCCAGCGTACTACAGGGCTATAATTCACCCCTCCACTTT. It encodes CASVLQGYNSPLHF.

This clonotype was seen at least ten times. The chain recombines TRBV7-8 with TRBJ1-1; perhaps TRBD1 as D (6 bases). Germline CDR1 reads SGHVS; CDR2 reads FQNEAQ. Trimming shortened V by 5 bases and J by 1 base, and 20 bases separated the two germline ends. CDR3 length: 17 amino acids. The DNA for the CDR3 is TGTGCCAGCAGCCTGGAGGCTGTCGCGGGGGCGAACACTGAAGCTTTCTTT. Amino acids: CASSLEAVAGANTEAFF.

This clonotype was counted a few times. The CDR3 here is CASSLSSQWGSNQPQHF. CDR3 sequence (DNA): TGTGCCAGCAGTTTATCCTCACAGTGGGGTAGCAATCAGCCCCAGCATTTT. This sequence joins TRBV28 and TRBJ1-5, with D uncertain. The germline V gene has CDR1 MDHEN and CDR2 SYDVKM. V lost 1 base, J lost 0 bases, and 13 bases lay in between. The CDR3 spans 17 residues.

Only a few counts were recorded for this clonotype. The genes are TRBV20-1 and TRBJ2-7; possible D gene TRBD2, 7 bases. Per germline, CDR1 DFQATT and CDR2 SNEGSKA (reference sequence). The germline V and J ends were trimmed by 7 bases and 2 bases, with 12 bases remaining between them. The CDR3 is 12 amino acids. The CDR3 sequence: CSGWEGAYEQYF. The DNA of the CDR3 is TGCAGTGGCTGGGAGGGGGCCTACGAGCAGTACTTC.

The genes are TRBV20-1 and TRBJ2-7; D gene unclear. V shed 0 bases and J shed 5 bases, with 17 bases lying between them. This CDR3 has 15 amino acids. The V gene's germline CDR1 is DFQATT and CDR2 SNEGSKA (reference sequence). The CDR3 reads CSARDPAPLSDEQYF. In DNA, the CDR3 is TGCAGTGCTAGAGATCCAGCCCCACTCTCGGACGAGCAGTACTTC.

There are many counts of this clonotype. The gene calls are TRBV5-1 and TRBJ2-5; 8 bases align to TRBD2. CDR3 length equals 16 residues. CDR1 is SGHRS, CDR2 YFSETQ, per germline. After removal of 4 bases from V and 4 bases from J, the junction contained 12 bases not matched to a gene. The CDR3 is CASSRESGRGVETQYF. CDR3 DNA sequence: TGCGCCAGCAGCCGAGAAAGCGGGAGAGGCGTAGAGACCCAGTACTTC.

Here the CDR3 DNA reads TGTGCCAGCAGCCTTGGCGGGAGGTCTTTCTACGAGCAGTACTTC. This codes for CASSLGGRSFYEQYF. The chain is built from TRBV12-3 or TRBV12-4 and TRBJ2-7; TRBD2 agrees at 8 bases. The length of the CDR3 is 15 residues. With 6 bases clipped from V and 3 bases from J, the junction kept 10 bases outside the gene matches.

This clonotype was seen a handful of times. This chain connects TRBV7-2 to TRBJ2-1; the D gene is possibly TRBD1 (6 bases). V gave up 5 bases and J gave up 7 bases, with 21 bases separating them. This CDR3 spans 16 amino acids. CDR1 is SGHTA and CDR2 is FQGNSA in the germline V gene. The CDR3 DNA reads TGTGCCAGCAGCCTGGGTTCCCTCAGGGGTGGGAATGAGCAGTTCTTC. Amino acids: CASSLGSLRGGNEQFF.

This clonotype showed up just a few times. The CDR3, as DNA: TGTGCCATCAGAGATAACCGCGGGAGCTCCTACAATGAGCAGTTCTTC. It translates to CAIRDNRGSSYNEQFF. The chain couples TRBV10-3 to TRBJ2-1; TRBD2 agrees at 7 bases. V shed 6 bases, J shed 0 bases, and the junction held 8 bases outside the gene matches. Germline V gives CDR1 ENHRY, CDR2 SYGVKD. CDR3 length: 16 amino acids.

This clonotype was recorded once. The chain is built from TRBV7-9 and TRBJ1-3, with TRBD1 matching 7 bases. Germline CDR1 SEHNR, CDR2 FQNEAQ (reference sequence). Trimming at V came to 1 base and at J to 4 bases, leaving 1 base not matched to a gene. There are 14 residues in the CDR3. CDR3 residues: CASSLGDSGNTIYF. In DNA, the CDR3 is TGTGCCAGCAGCTTAGGGGACAGCGGAAACACCATATATTTT. The entire variable domain, with the rest obtained from reference TRBV7-9 and TRBJ1-3, is as follows: DTGVSQNPRHKITKRGQNVTFRCDPISEHNRLYWYRQTLGQGPEFLTYFQNEAQLEKSRLLSDRFSAERPKGSFSTLEIQRTEQGDSAMYLCASSLGDSGNTIYFGEGSWLTVV.

In its sample, this clonotype was seen a few times. This rearrangement joins TRBV5-1 to TRBJ1-6, with a weak D call TRBD1 (6 bases). The CDR3 runs 15 residues. Trimming removed 3 bases at V and 8 bases at J, with 15 bases between. Germline CDR1 SGHRS, CDR2 YFSETQ. The CDR3 DNA is TGCGCCAGCAGCTCGGGGGCGCGAGAAGATTCACCCCTCCACTTT. It is translated as CASSSGAREDSPLHF.

This clonotype has a handful of counts. The chain has TRBV28 and TRBJ1-1, with 7 bases lining up with TRBD1. The V segment lost 4 bases and the J segment 7 bases; nucleotides outside the gene matches: 15. The germline CDR1 and CDR2 sequences are MDHEN and SYDVKM. The CDR3 sequence is 16 residues long. The CDR3 region is CASSWQTLTGEGEAFF. DNA of the CDR3: TGTGCCAGCAGTTGGCAGACCCTAACAGGGGAGGGTGAAGCTTTCTTT.

This clonotype turned up a few times. The chain links TRBV12-3 or TRBV12-4 to TRBJ2-1; D not resolved. V lost 8 bases, J lost 4 bases, and 9 bases lay in between. CDR3 length: 12 residues. Here the CDR3 reads CASQKGYNEQFF. The CDR3, as DNA: TGTGCCAGCCAAAAAGGGTACAATGAGCAGTTCTTC.

This clonotype has just a few counts. This rearrangement joins TRBV7-8 to TRBJ2-1, with TRBD2 identical over 11 bases. The CDR3 loop spans 16 amino acids. Germline V gene lookup returns CDR1 SGHVS and CDR2 FQNEAQ. The trim removed 0 bases at V and 9 bases at J, leaving 7 bases unmatched. CDR3 sequence: CASSLARLAGRGEQFF. CDR3 coding DNA: TGTGCCAGCAGCTTAGCGCGACTAGCGGGAAGGGGTGAGCAGTTCTTC. The whole variable domain, filled in from reference TRBV7-8 and TRBJ2-1, reads GAGVSQSPRYKVAKRGQDVALRCDPISGHVSLFWYQQALGQGPEFLTYFQNEAQLDKSGLPSDRFFAERPEGSVSTLKIQRTQQEDSAVYLCASSLARLAGRGEQFFGPGTRLTVL.

The chain combines TRBV7-2 with TRBJ2-5; no clear D gene. The CDR3 runs to 14 residues. Germline V gene lookup returns CDR1 SGHTA and CDR2 FQGNSA. V was clipped by 7 bases and J by 1 base, with 13 bases between them. CDR3 coding DNA: TGTGCCAGCACCCAATTTGCGTTCCAAGAGACCCAGTACTTC. Translating it yields CASTQFAFQETQYF. Variable domain in full (rest from reference TRBV7-2 and TRBJ2-5): GAGVSQSPSNKVTEKGKDVELRCDPISGHTALYWYRQSLGQGLEFLIYFQGNSAPDKSGLPSDRFSAERTGGSVSTLTIQRTQQEDSAVYLCASTQFAFQETQYFGPGTRLLVL.

This clonotype showed up just a few times. The junction differs from germline at one of its ends, possibly a read error. This chain links TRBV4-2 with TRBJ2-1; perhaps D is TRBD1 or TRBD2 (6 bases each). From germline, CDR1 is LGHNA and CDR2 YNFKEQ. The CDR3 is 13 amino acids. The CDR3 region has the DNA TGTGCCAGCAGTAGGGGGGCCTATAATGAGCAGTTCTTC. Protein product: CASSRGAYNEQFF.

This clonotype was seen ten or more times. The chain employs TRBV5-4 and TRBJ2-1, with TRBD1 matching over 12 bases. Germline V CDR1 and CDR2: SGHNT, YYREEE (reference sequence). Trimming removed 4 bases from V and 9 bases from J; junction bases left unmatched: 5. The CDR3 spans 14 residues. CDR3 nucleotides: TGTGCCAGCAGCGGGGGGACAGGGGGCAGTGAGCAGTTCTTC. Translated, it gives CASSGGTGGSEQFF.

This chain joins TRBV20-1 and TRBJ2-3; D is ambiguous. Deletions cut 7 bases from V and 4 bases from J, with 6 bases between. CDR1 is DFQATT and CDR2 is SNEGSKA in the germline V gene (reference sequence). The CDR3 extends over 10 amino acids. CDR3 nucleotide sequence: TGCAGTGTCCTATCAGATACGCAGTATTTT. It specifies CSVLSDTQYF.

The rearrangement links TRBV30 to TRBJ2-7; D is possibly TRBD1 (5 bases). Trimming took off 2 bases at V and 4 bases at J, with 12 bases between the two ends. The CDR3 is 13 residues long. Germline CDR1 and CDR2: GTSNPN and SVGIG (reference sequence). CDR3 sequence reads: CAWSPGPPYEQYF. CDR3 DNA sequence: TGTGCCTGGAGTCCAGGGCCCCCTTACGAGCAGTACTTC.

This clonotype was seen at least ten times. The chain uses TRBV5-1 and TRBJ1-4; possibly TRBD1 for D (6 bases). The CDR3 sequence is 13 residues long. Germline V gene sequence: CDR1 SGHRS, CDR2 YFSETQ. V lost 0 bases to trimming and J lost 8 bases, with 8 bases between them. This CDR3 is CASSLGTAEKLFF. Written as DNA, the CDR3 is TGCGCCAGCAGCTTGGGGACAGCAGAAAAACTGTTTTTT.

The chain links TRBV6-2 or TRBV6-3 to TRBJ2-7; D possibly uses TRBD1 or TRBD2 (6 bases each). This CDR3 spans 16 amino acids. With 6 bases removed from V and 5 bases from J, the gap between germline ends came to 23 bases. Germline CDR1 MNHEY, CDR2 SVGEGT. The CDR3 is CASRRRARGDLHEQYF. The DNA of the CDR3 is TGTGCCAGCAGACGGCGAGCAAGGGGGGATCTCCACGAGCAGTACTTC.